Included here is one T cell receptor beta chain sequence, with context. This clonotype was found many times. The clone's antigen remains unknown. At one end the junction does not follow the germline gene, possibly because of a read error. This sample was included in a study of response to subunit inactivated influenza vaccine (dated by TCRdb to 2016 to 2019). Turning to the overall study: The study used deep quantitative T cell receptor repertoire profiling to track responses to a trivalent subunit inactivated influenza vaccine. The research as a whole found: The authors suggested that each seasonal influenza vaccination may recruit only a limited number of new T cells.

To prepare the library, RT-PCR was applied. The sample was run on an Illumina HiSeq 2500. The public reads were quality trimmed at Q25 with fastp and then assembled into clones with MiXCR by TCRdb, keeping productive beta chains. Entries are consolidated by CDR3 protein sequence, retaining the most common genes and DNA. This sample holds around 520,000 distinct CDR3 sequences; 12% were observed only once. The ten most abundant clones make up roughly 10% of the sample. Spanning cysteine to phenylalanine, the CDR3 consists of 15 amino acids. CDR3 DNA only is kept here, 45 bases in frame from base 1. The TCR comes from a man aged 50-59 years who received an inactivated influenza vaccine. Donor details come from another sample of the same person, matched by shared clones. Material: PBMCs from blood, obtained on the day of vaccination. The chain couples TRBV12-3 or TRBV12-4 to TRBJ2-2, and 10 bases in between align with TRBD2. The nucleotide sequence reads TGTGCCAGCAGTGTAGCGGGGGGGAACACCGGGGAGCTGTTTTTT. Protein translation: CASSVAGGNTGELFF.